A selection of T cell receptor beta chains follows, all from one sample in a study of blood T cell repertoires in COVID-19. Assay: immunoSEQ multiplex PCR; the TCRdb copy retains only in-frame clones and omits some. The sample records 68,000 or so clones, roughly 84% being singletons. The sample was peripheral blood. The source of these receptors is a man between 65 and 85 years old with active or convalescent COVID-19. CDR3s include the opening cysteine and the closing phenylalanine or tryptophan. Each record gives: J gene, D gene, V gene, clone size, CDR3 protein, CDR3 DNA. The D gene is left open where the match is weak. Only some rows state a clone size, as once, few, many or a class for expanded clones.

TRBJ2-3 | TRBD2 | TRBV7-8 | . | CASSLLAGATDTQYF | TGTGCCAGCAGCTTACTAGCGGGAGCCACAGATACGCAGTATTTT
TRBJ2-1 | . | TRBV28 | . | CASGYPGVRNEQFF | TGTGCCAGCGGGTATCCGGGAGTCAGAAATGAGCAGTTCTTC
TRBJ2-5 | . | TRBV7-6 | once | CASSLAPGPETQYF | TGTGCCAGCAGCTTAGCCCCGGGTCCAGAGACCCAGTACTTC
TRBJ2-3 | TRBD2 | TRBV19 | . | CASSIGGLSGGGDTQYF | TGTGCCAGTAGTATCGGTGGTTTGAGCGGGGGTGGGGATACGCAGTATTTT
TRBJ2-1 | TRBD2 | TRBV18 | . | CASSPPSAGGREQFF | TGTGCCAGCTCACCACCGTCAGCGGGAGGAAGAGAGCAGTTCTTC
TRBJ1-5 | . | TRBV4-1 | few | CASSQEGRAALQPQHF | TGCGCCAGCAGCCAAGAGGGCAGGGCAGCCCTCCAGCCCCAGCATTTT
TRBJ2-2 | TRBD2 | TRBV5-4 | . | CASSLDLAGVGELFF | TGTGCCAGCAGCTTGGACCTAGCGGGAGTCGGGGAGCTGTTTTTT
TRBJ2-5 | . | TRBV19 | . | CASSPGTSMETQYF | TGTGCCAGTAGTCCCGGGACATCAATGGAGACCCAGTACTTC
TRBJ2-7 | TRBD2 | TRBV28 | once | CASSLAGGPHEQYF | TGTGCCAGCAGCCTAGCGGGAGGGCCACACGAGCAGTACTTC
TRBJ1-1 | TRBD1 | TRBV6-5 | . | CASSNRDRGSTEAFF | TGTGCCAGCAGTAACCGGGACAGGGGGAGCACTGAAGCTTTCTTT
TRBJ2-2 | . | TRBV15 | . | CATSRGRGNSNGGELFF | TGTGCCACCAGCAGAGGACGAGGGAATTCAAACGGCGGGGAGCTGTTTTTT
TRBJ2-2 | TRBD1 | TRBV18 | . | CASSQRHRQGTNTGELFF | TGTGCCAGCTCACAAAGACACCGACAGGGGACGAACACCGGGGAGCTGTTTTTT
TRBJ2-3 | . | TRBV12-3/TRBV12-4 | . | CASSPRVNTQYF | TGTGCCAGCAGCCCTCGAGTAAATACGCAGTATTTT
TRBJ2-6 | . | TRBV18 | . | CASQTTSGANVLTF | TGTGCCAGCCAAACAACCTCTGGGGCCAACGTCCTGACTTTC
TRBJ1-5 | . | TRBV2 | . | CASSLYRDEGGQPQHF | TGTGCCAGCAGTCTTTACCGGGACGAGGGAGGGCAGCCCCAGCATTTT
TRBJ2-1 | . | TRBV9 | . | CASSGGFSSYNEQFF | TGTGCCAGCAGCGGCGGGTTCAGCTCCTACAATGAGCAGTTCTTC
TRBJ2-5 | . | TRBV7-2 | few | CASSFRGGQETQYF | TGTGCCAGCAGCTTCAGAGGGGGTCAAGAGACCCAGTACTTC
TRBJ2-1 | TRBD2 | TRBV27 | . | CASSFRASGRELFF | TGTGCCAGCAGTTTTAGGGCTAGCGGGAGAGAACTGTTCTTC
TRBJ1-3 | TRBD1 | TRBV9 | . | CASSVDTTGRGNTIYF | TGTGCCAGCAGCGTAGATACGACAGGGCGGGGAAACACCATATATTTT
TRBJ1-1 | . | TRBV2 | . | CASSVTGPYPEAFF | TGTGCCAGCAGTGTTACAGGGCCGTACCCTGAAGCTTTCTTT
TRBJ1-1 | TRBD1 | TRBV27 | once | CASSSKSGTGRTEAFF | TGTGCCAGCAGTTCGAAATCGGGGACAGGGAGGACTGAAGCTTTCTTT
TRBJ2-3 | TRBD2 | TRBV10-1 | medium-sized | CASSELVAGDGTDTQYF | TGCGCCAGCAGTGAGTTAGTAGCGGGAGACGGCACAGATACGCAGTATTTT
TRBJ2-7 | TRBD1 | TRBV11-2 | . | CASSSGTAPYEQYF | TGTGCCAGCAGCTCCGGGACAGCTCCCTACGAGCAGTACTTC
TRBJ2-1 | . | TRBV27 | . | CASSLRPGSPTYNEQFF | TGTGCCAGCAGTTTAAGGCCGGGATCCCCAACCTACAATGAGCAGTTCTTC
TRBJ2-2 | . | TRBV6-1 | . | CASSEARTGELFF | TGTGCCAGCAGTGAAGCGCGCACCGGGGAGCTGTTTTTT
TRBJ1-2 | . | TRBV5-1 | . | CASSLRTAEYGYTF | TGCGCCAGCAGCTTGAGGACAGCGGAGTATGGCTACACCTTC
TRBJ2-7 | . | TRBV25-1 | . | CASSESQFHEQYF | TGTGCCAGCAGTGAATCACAGTTCCACGAGCAGTACTTC
TRBJ2-1 | . | TRBV15 | . | CATSTGAVAYNEQFF | TGTGCCACCAGCACCGGCGCGGTTGCCTACAATGAGCAGTTCTTC
TRBJ2-2 | . | TRBV11-2 | . | CASSPRLGIDGELFF | TGTGCCAGCAGCCCTCGACTAGGAATAGACGGGGAGCTGTTTTTT
TRBJ2-3 | TRBD2 | TRBV9 | . | CASSVVRGAPDTQYF | TGTGCCAGCAGCGTAGTGCGGGGGGCCCCAGATACGCAGTATTTT
TRBJ1-2 | . | TRBV28 | . | CASSLQGSYGYTF | TGTGCCAGCAGTTTACAGGGTAGTTATGGCTACACCTTC
TRBJ2-5 | . | TRBV5-1 | . | CASSLAGKGETQYF | TGCGCCAGCAGCTTGGCCGGGAAAGGGGAGACCCAGTACTTC
TRBJ2-7 | TRBD1 | TRBV5-1 | . | CASSSGTGGYEQYF | TGCGCCAGCAGTTCCGGGACAGGGGGCTACGAGCAGTACTTC
TRBJ1-1 | TRBD1 | TRBV6-5 | . | CASSTRTGGNTEAFF | TGTGCCAGCAGCACCCGAACAGGGGGCAACACTGAAGCTTTCTTT
TRBJ2-1 | TRBD1 | TRBV7-9 | . | CASSPRQGISDEQFF | TGTGCCAGCAGCCCAAGACAGGGTATTAGCGATGAGCAGTTCTTC
TRBJ2-5 | TRBD2 | TRBV9 | . | CASSVGTSGRGETQYF | TGTGCCAGCAGCGTAGGGACTAGCGGGAGAGGTGAGACCCAGTACTTC